This T cell receptor (beta chain) was captured in a study of breast tumors, draining lymph nodes, adjacent tissues. General study findings and limits: Tumor TCR diversity was below lymph nodes but above nontumor tissue. Data only fit, rather than demonstrated, lymph node origin of most tumor T cells. Luminal-like breast cancer showed significantly higher tumor–nontumor repertoire similarity than basal-like.

The germline V gene encodes CDR1 MNHEY and CDR2 SMNVEV (reference sequence). The CDR3 contains 14 residues. Comment on this clonotype: Its antigen is unknown. At one end the junction does not follow the germline gene, possibly because of a read error.

Breast cancer patients provided tissue from their axillary draining lymph nodes. TCRdb redid the calling of the multiplex PCR reads with MiXCR, one entry per CDR3 protein. The sample lists roughly 86,000 distinct CDR3 sequences, around 20% seen once, with around 2.5% in the top ten. This chain connects TRBV27 to TRBJ2-1; TRBD1 matches 8 bases. Sequencing input: axillary lymph node tissue. This clonotype was sampled from a female donor with breast cancer. Some clones in this sample may be carry-over from other donors' samples. CDR3 residues: CASSRTGSYNKQFF. The CDR3 DNA sequence: TGTGCCAGCAGTCGGACAGGGTCCTACAATAAGCAGTTCTTC.